A selection of T cell receptor beta chains follows, all from one sample in a study of Graves' ophthalmopathy and Graves' hyperthyroidism. TCRdb processed the multiplex PCR reads anew with MiXCR; each CDR3 protein has one entry. The sample includes 200,000 to 250,000 distinct CDR3 sequences, 20% to 25% seen only once; the top ten take 35% to 55%. Sequencing was carried out using peripheral blood. The receptor set was obtained from a woman in her forties or fifties with Graves' ophthalmopathy. The CDR3 runs from the conserved cysteine through the conserved F or W. Fields, in order: clone size, J gene, V gene, D gene, CDR3 DNA, CDR3 protein. D genes are given only for firm matches. Size values are once, few and many counts, or a class for expanded clones, and some rows have none.

many,TRBJ2-7,TRBV20-1,TRBD2,TGCAGTGCCGACCCACGGACTAGCGGGAGCAACGAGCAGTACTTC,CSADPRTSGSNEQYF
many,TRBJ2-5,TRBV9,-,TGTGCCAGCAGCGTATACGTGGGAGAGACCCAGTACTTC,CASSVYVGETQYF
-,TRBJ2-2,TRBV28,-,TGTGCCAGCAAACCCCGCGGGGGCCTTAACACCGGGGAGCTGTTTTTT,CASKPRGGLNTGELFF
-,TRBJ2-5,TRBV28,-,TGTGCCAGCAGTTTGGGCCAAACCCTAGGGGAGACCCAGTACTTC,CASSLGQTLGETQYF
once,TRBJ2-7,TRBV7-2,-,-,CASSGSTSGQYF
-,TRBJ2-7,TRBV20-1,TRBD2,TGCAGTGCTAGGTATAGCGGGGGCTTCCCCTACGAGCAGTACTTC,CSARYSGGFPYEQYF
few,TRBJ2-2,TRBV6-2/TRBV6-3,-,TGTGCCAGCAGTTACCACCCCGCCGGGGCCGGGGAGCTGTTTTTT,CASSYHPAGAGELFF
many,TRBJ1-5,TRBV29-1,-,TGCAGCGCCGCAGAGGGGGTGAGACTGCCCCAGCATTTT,CSAAEGVRLPQHF
many,TRBJ2-2,TRBV24-1,-,TGTGCCACCAGTGATTTGCGAAGAACCGGGGAGCTGTTTTTT,CATSDLRRTGELFF
few,TRBJ2-2,TRBV27,-,TGTGCCAGCAGATGGGGCGGGTCCACCGGGGAGCTGTTTTTT,CASRWGGSTGELFF
many,TRBJ2-7,TRBV7-8,-,TGTGCCAGCAGCTTGAGGGTTTTCACCTACGAGCAGTACTTC,CASSLRVFTYEQYF
few,TRBJ2-7,TRBV6-2/TRBV6-3,-,TGTGCCAGCAGTTACTCGAGTTCGGCCGGCTACGAGCAGTACTTC,CASSYSSSAGYEQYF
many,TRBJ2-7,TRBV7-8,-,TGTGCCAGCAGCTTAGCGATGTCGGGTTACGAGCAGTACTTC,CASSLAMSGYEQYF
many,TRBJ1-5,TRBV6-1,-,TGTGCCAGCAGATCGACAATTCTTCAGCCCCAGCATTTT,CASRSTILQPQHF
many,TRBJ1-5,TRBV28,-,TGTGCCAGCAGTTTCCAATCAGGCGTCAGTCAGCCCCAGCATTTT,CASSFQSGVSQPQHF
many,TRBJ2-5,TRBV12-3/TRBV12-4,TRBD1,TGTGCCAGCAGTTTAGCGCGTACAGGGGGAGAGACCCAGTACTTC,CASSLARTGGETQYF
-,TRBJ2-7,TRBV28,TRBD2,TGTGCCAGCATTGCAGCGGGAGAAGGGTCCTACGAGCAGTACTTC,CASIAAGEGSYEQYF
few,TRBJ2-7,TRBV10-3,-,TGTGCCATCAGTGAGCCGGGACCAAACAACGAGCAGTACTTC,CAISEPGPNNEQYF
-,TRBJ1-1,TRBV7-8,-,TGTGCCAGCAGCTTTGATCTCAACACTGAAGCTTTCTTT,CASSFDLNTEAFF
few,TRBJ2-1,TRBV27,TRBD2,TGTGCCAGCAGGACTAGCTCTGATGAGCAGTTCTTC,CASRTSSDEQFF
-,TRBJ2-2,TRBV5-1,-,TGCGCCAGCAGCTTGGAAGGCGGAGTTCTGGCCGGGGAGCTGTTTTTT,CASSLEGGVLAGELFF
many,TRBJ1-1,TRBV6-5,-,TGTGCCAGCAGTTACGGGAGCCTAGGCACTGAAGCTTTCTTT,CASSYGSLGTEAFF
-,TRBJ2-7,TRBV7-9,TRBD2,TGTGCCAGCAGTTCCTTCCAGGGACTAGCTCAGCAGTACTTC,CASSSFQGLAQQYF
many,TRBJ2-4,TRBV7-9,-,TGTGCCAGCAGCACGCTGAAAAACATTCAGTACTTC,CASSTLKNIQYF
many,TRBJ2-6,TRBV6-2/TRBV6-3,-,TGTGCCAGCAGTTATTCTGGGGCCAACGTCCTGACTTTC,CASSYSGANVLTF
few,TRBJ1-2,TRBV27,-,TGTGCCAGCAGTCGCTGGCGGACCTATGGCTACACCTTC,CASSRWRTYGYTF
many,TRBJ1-2,TRBV29-1,-,TGCAGCGGAGGGGAAGATGGCTACACCTTC,CSGGEDGYTF
many,TRBJ2-7,TRBV12-3/TRBV12-4,TRBD2,TGTGCCAGCAGTTTCCCAGCGGGAGGGGGGGGCGAGCAGTACTTC,CASSFPAGGGGEQYF
-,TRBJ1-2,TRBV20-1,TRBD1,TGCAGTGCTAGAGATGGAAGGGGGCGTGGTGGCTACACCTTC,CSARDGRGRGGYTF
many,TRBJ2-7,TRBV28,TRBD1,TGTGCCAGCAGTTCTCCGACAGGGGGGTTCTCTTACGAGCAGTACTTC,CASSSPTGGFSYEQYF
-,TRBJ1-5,TRBV28,-,TGTGCCAGCAGCGTCCGGCGGGGCAATCAGCCCCAGCATTTT,CASSVRRGNQPQHF
many,TRBJ2-7,TRBV7-2,TRBD2,TGTGCCAGCAGCTTTAAGTGGTCTAGCGGGTCGTACGAGCAGTACTTC,CASSFKWSSGSYEQYF
many,TRBJ1-1,TRBV20-1,-,TGCAGTGCTACACAGGAACCTGAAGCTTTCTTT,CSATQEPEAFF
many,TRBJ2-7,TRBV19,-,TGTGCCAGTAGTATAGATGCGGGCGGATGGGGCGAGCAGTACTTC,CASSIDAGGWGEQYF
-,TRBJ2-5,TRBV15,-,TGTGCCACCAGCAGAGGGGGGGAAGGAGAGACCCAGTACTTC,CATSRGGEGETQYF
many,TRBJ2-7,TRBV27,TRBD1,TGTGCCAGCAGTTACGCGCAAGGGGACAGGGGGACCTACGAGCAGTACTTC,CASSYAQGDRGTYEQYF
many,TRBJ2-4,TRBV11-2,-,TGTGCCAGCAGCTTAGTGGGATTGGGAACAGCCAAAAACATTCAGTACTTC,CASSLVGLGTAKNIQYF
many,TRBJ1-1,TRBV6-2/TRBV6-3,TRBD1,TGTGCCAGCAGTTACGGTTCCAATCGGGACAGGGCGAACACTGAAGCTTTCTTT,CASSYGSNRDRANTEAFF
-,TRBJ1-6,TRBV10-3,-,TGTGCCTCCTCACTCCGGGACGTAGATTCACCCCTCCACTTT,CASSLRDVDSPLHF
-,TRBJ2-7,TRBV12-5,TRBD2,TGTGCTAGTGGTCCGCCCCCGACTAGCGGGGCCTACGAGCAGTACTTC,CASGPPPTSGAYEQYF
many,TRBJ2-5,TRBV15,-,TGTGCCACCAGCAGAGGTGCCCTAAGACGGGGCCAAGAGACCCAGTACTTC,CATSRGALRRGQETQYF
-,TRBJ2-1,TRBV18,-,TGTGCCAGCGTAGAAAAAGCGCCTCGGGACAATGAGCAGTTCTTC,CASVEKAPRDNEQFF
few,TRBJ1-3,TRBV2,TRBD1,TGTGCCAGGGATCAGGGGGACTCTGGAAACACCATATATTTT,CARDQGDSGNTIYF
-,TRBJ2-5,TRBV12-3/TRBV12-4,-,TGTGCCAGCAGCCCCCAACTCCCGGGCCAGAAAAGACAAGAGACCCAGTACTTC,CASSPQLPGQKRQETQYF